Ten or more counts support the clone carrying this TCR beta chain. Amplified material comprised TCR beta CDR3 regions derived from RNA transcripts. HTBI-primed first-round RT-PCR preceded second-round multiplex PCR. A single record per CDR3 protein comes from TCRdb applying MiXCR to the multiplex PCR reads. The data contain roughly 500,000 distinct CDR3 sequences, 13% to 15% of them singletons. The data are from a study of Graves' ophthalmopathy and Graves' hyperthyroidism. The V end was cut by 4 bases, the J end by 1 base, with 7 bases between. From germline, CDR1 is MNHNS and CDR2 SASEGT. The CDR3 totals 13 residues.

The chain has TRBV6-1 and TRBJ1-1; D ambiguous. Sequenced material: blood. This TCR derives from a woman in her thirties with Graves' ophthalmopathy. The CDR3 spells CASSVRENTEAFF. The CDR3 nucleotides are TGTGCCAGCAGTGTTAGGGAGAACACTGAAGCTTTCTTT.